The following is a TCR beta chain sequence with its context. The antigen is not known. The sample comes from a study of human T cells and chemical hapten exposure. Study results and caveats: Counts of TCRs above 1 in 1000 frequency stayed unchanged with DPC sensitization.

TCRdb independently ran MiXCR on the RACE reads; one entry per CDR3 protein. The table records 300,000 to 450,000 distinct CDR3 sequences, 4.5% to 6% of them present only once. V was shortened by 5 bases and J by 4 bases, with 11 bases between the two germline ends. Germline loops: CDR1 MNHEY, CDR2 SVGAGI. The CDR3 extends over 13 amino acids. As to time point: pre-sensitization, week 0. Treatment denoted: therapeutic diphenylcyclopropenone sensitization with weekly scalp DPC. Donation of samples came from alopecia patients who were 18 to 70 years old and suitable for DPC. The chain uses TRBV6-5 and TRBJ1-2, with a weak D call TRBD1 (5 bases). The clonotype originates from a woman in her 50s with alopecia areata. Some clones in this sample may be carry-over from other donors' samples. Specimen: whole blood, collected in connection with sensitization to the hapten diphenylcyclopropenone (DPC). As DNA, the CDR3 is TGTGCCAGCAGTCGACAGAATTCCTATGGCTACACCTTC. It translates to CASSRQNSYGYTF.